These 26 T cell receptor beta chains share one sample of origin, sequenced in a study of cytomegalovirus exposure and HLA in healthy donors. The study ran its PCR with 60 Vbeta and 13 Jbeta primers. Profiled with immunoSEQ multiplex PCR; TCRdb holds only in-frame clones, not every one. The sample consists of approximately 100,000 clones, around 84% of them appearing once. The source material was PBMCs. The source is a young woman in good health and CMV-seronegative.

This chain joins TRBV4-1 and TRBJ2-5; 9 positions match TRBD2. CDR3 length equals 16 residues. Germline trimming cut 1 base from V and 6 bases from J; bases unmatched to any gene: 9. In germline, CDR1 is MGHRA, CDR2 YSYEKL. The CDR3 region has the DNA TGCGCCAGCAGCCAAGTGGGGCGGGGGGGTAGAAAGACCCAGTACTTC. Residues: CASSQVGRGGRKTQYF.

The rearrangement links TRBV19 to TRBJ2-1, with 13 bases that match TRBD2. Trimming at V came to 4 bases and at J to 6 bases, leaving 3 bases not matched to a gene. This CDR3 comprises 15 residues. Germline V lookup: CDR1 LNHDA, CDR2 SQIVND (reference sequence). CDR3 sequence (DNA): TGTGCCAGTAGTAGGGGACTAGCGGGGACCAATGAGCAGTTCTTC. Protein product: CASSRGLAGTNEQFF.

The rearrangement links TRBV28 to TRBJ2-6, with D maybe TRBD1 (5 bases). V lost 6 bases and J 1 base, leaving 7 bases between the germline ends. The CDR3 extends over 14 amino acids. CDR1 MDHEN and CDR2 SYDVKM come from the germline V gene. The CDR3 loop is CASRYRSGANVLTF. The CDR3 DNA follows: TGTGCCAGCAGATACAGGTCTGGGGCCAACGTCCTGACTTTC.

This clone has a single count. V usage is TRBV1 and J usage is TRBJ2-3; the table gives TRBD2 as D, unverified against the DNA. TRBV1 constitutes a pseudogene. The CDR3 consists of 19 residues. The CDR3 nucleotides are TGCACCAGCAGCCAAGGTGGGCTAGCGGGTCCACGGGGCACAGATACGCAGTATTTT. Its protein product is CTSSQGGLAGPRGTDTQYF.

The V call is TRBV20-1, the J call TRBJ1-2, with a possible D match to TRBD1 (5 bases). V was pared by 6 bases and J by 8 bases, with 10 bases between. Germline V lookup: CDR1 DFQATT, CDR2 SNEGSKA (reference sequence). The CDR3 loop spans 10 amino acids. CDR3 nucleotide sequence: TGCAGTGCACAGGCGGACGGCTACACCTTC. This codes for CSAQADGYTF.

Only a few counts were recorded for this clone. The rearrangement uses TRBV6-1 and TRBJ2-7, with a possible D match to TRBD1 (7 bases). V was cut by 4 bases and J by 0 bases, with 10 bases left in between. Germline values: CDR1 MNHNS, CDR2 SASEGT. This CDR3 has 14 residues. In DNA, the CDR3 is TGTGCCAGCAGTGGGGGGGACAGCTCCTACGAGCAGTACTTC. It encodes CASSGGDSSYEQYF.

The rearrangement links TRBV7-9 to TRBJ2-7; 10 nucleotides match TRBD1. CDR3 size: 14 residues. With V trimmed by 5 bases and J by 7 bases, 8 bases remained unmatched. In germline, CDR1 is SEHNR, CDR2 FQNEAQ (reference sequence). CDR3 residues: CASSPSGGQGEQYF. The CDR3 DNA reads as TGTGCCAGCAGCCCCTCGGGGGGACAGGGGGAGCAGTACTTC.

This sequence joins TRBV5-1 and TRBJ2-7, with 10 bases matching TRBD1. The CDR3 totals 14 residues. Losses at the gene ends were 4 bases for V and 7 bases for J; bases not matched to a gene: 8. Germline V gene sequence: CDR1 SGHRS, CDR2 YFSETQ. CDR3 protein: CASSETTGGGEQYF. For the CDR3, the DNA is TGCGCCAGCAGCGAAACGACAGGGGGCGGGGAGCAGTACTTC.

The chain joins TRBV10-3 to TRBJ2-3; D unresolved. In germline, CDR1 is ENHRY, CDR2 SYGVKD. V lost 7 bases to trimming and J lost 2 bases, with 10 bases between them. The CDR3 has 13 residues. This CDR3 is CAINKEITDTQYF. For the CDR3, the DNA is TGTGCCATCAATAAGGAGATCACAGATACGCAGTATTTT.

V usage is TRBV5-4 and J usage is TRBJ2-1; 15 bases agree with TRBD2. The V gene's germline CDR1 is SGHNT and CDR2 YYREEE (reference sequence). The CDR3 spans 15 residues. The V and J ends lost 3 bases and 7 bases, in that order; junction bases with no gene match: 2. CDR3: CASSSGTSGRNEQFF. CDR3 DNA: TGTGCCAGCAGCTCCGGGACTAGCGGGAGGAATGAGCAGTTCTTC.

This chain uses TRBV11-2 with TRBJ1-3, with TRBD1 as a possible D gene (5 bases). Per germline, CDR1 SGHAT and CDR2 FQNNGV. The CDR3 runs 15 residues. V lost 0 bases to trimming and J lost 5 bases, with 11 bases between them. The CDR3 DNA sequence: TGTGCCAGCAGCTTAGAAGTGGGGCAGAGAAACACCATATATTTT. This codes for CASSLEVGQRNTIYF. The variable domain in full, completed from reference TRBV11-2 and TRBJ1-3, reads EAGVAQSPRYKIIEKRQSVAFWCNPISGHATLYWYQQILGQGPKLLIQFQNNGVVDDSQLPKDRFSAERLKGVDSTLKIQPAKLEDSAVYLCASSLEVGQRNTIYFGEGSWLTVV.

The genes are TRBV2 and TRBJ1-3; weak D call: TRBD1 (5 bases). The CDR3 contains 16 residues. Germline loops: CDR1 SNHLY, CDR2 FYNNEI. Trimming took 1 base from V and 3 from J, leaving 13 bases between them. CDR3: CASSEGHLGLGNTIYF. CDR3 nucleotides: TGTGCCAGCAGTGAAGGGCACCTGGGGCTTGGAAACACCATATATTTT.

J is TRBJ2-3 and V is TRBV10-3, with 13 bases matching TRBD2. This CDR3 has 16 amino acids. Germline V gives CDR1 ENHRY, CDR2 SYGVKD. V dropped 2 bases and J dropped 1; count of bases not matched to a gene: 0. CDR3 amino acids: CAISEGLAGGTDTQYF. CDR3 sequence (DNA): TGTGCCATCAGTGAGGGACTAGCGGGGGGCACAGATACGCAGTATTTT.

The chain recombines TRBV19 with TRBJ2-3, with 7 bases fitting TRBD1. The germline V gene has CDR1 LNHDA and CDR2 SQIVND (reference sequence). Unmatched junction bases numbered 3, after V lost 1 base and J lost 2 bases. There are 15 residues in the CDR3. CDR3: CASSIGGQNTDTQYF. In DNA, the CDR3 is TGTGCCAGTAGTATAGGGGGACAGAACACAGATACGCAGTATTTT.

The chain joins TRBV2 to TRBJ2-7; the match to TRBD1 covers 10 bases. This CDR3 has 13 residues. Germline values: CDR1 SNHLY, CDR2 FYNNEI. The trim removed 11 bases at V and 5 bases at J, leaving 9 bases unmatched. The DNA for the CDR3 is TGTGCCTCAGGCCGGGACAGGGGCAACGAGCAGTACTTC. This sequence encodes CASGRDRGNEQYF.

The chain joins TRBV6-4 to TRBJ2-4, with 8 bases aligning to TRBD2. This CDR3 region has 13 residues. V was clipped by 3 bases and J by 12 bases; unmatched bases: 7. Germline V gives CDR1 MRHNA, CDR2 SNTAGT. CDR3 in DNA: TGTGCCAGCAGTGAGCGGAGCGGGAGTGATCAGTACTTC. Translation gives CASSERSGSDQYF.

V and J are TRBV7-2 and TRBJ2-7; TRBD1 aligns across 10 bases. Germline CDR1 SGHTA, CDR2 FQGNSA. The V segment lost 4 bases and the J segment 3 bases; nucleotides outside the gene matches: 6. The CDR3 is 15 amino acids. The DNA of the CDR3 is TGTGCCAGCAGCTCGGACAGGGGGGTGAGCTACGAGCAGTACTTC. Translated: CASSSDRGVSYEQYF. The full variable domain, completed using reference TRBV7-2 and TRBJ2-7, is GAGVSQSPSNKVTEKGKDVELRCDPISGHTALYWYRQSLGQGLEFLIYFQGNSAPDKSGLPSDRFSAERTGGSVSTLTIQRTQQEDSAVYLCASSSDRGVSYEQYFGPGTRLTVT.

The V gene is TRBV5-1, the J gene TRBJ1-4; the match to TRBD1 covers 8 bases. The germline gives CDR1 SGHRS, CDR2 YFSETQ. This CDR3 comprises 15 residues. Trimming removed 1 base from V and 6 bases from J; junction bases left unmatched: 5. The CDR3 reads CASSLSGQGDEKLFF. In nucleotides, the CDR3 is TGCGCCAGCAGCTTGTCCGGACAGGGAGATGAAAAACTGTTTTTT.

This clone was detected once. The J gene is TRBJ1-1, the V gene TRBV10-1, with 8 positions matching TRBD1. Per the germline V gene, CDR1 is WNHNN and CDR2 is SYGVQD (reference sequence). This CDR3 comprises 14 residues. Trimming removed 6 bases from V and 6 bases from J; junction bases left unmatched: 9. Here the CDR3 reads CASRKDRGGPEAFF. CDR3 nucleotide sequence: TGCGCCAGCAGGAAAGACAGGGGCGGGCCTGAAGCTTTCTTT.

The genes are TRBV5-4 and TRBJ1-1; D is ambiguous. The germline V gene has CDR1 SGHNT and CDR2 YYREEE (reference sequence). CDR3 size: 13 residues. V gave up 3 bases and J gave up 3 bases, with 9 bases separating them. CDR3 loop: CASSSPADTEAFF. The CDR3 DNA is TGTGCCAGCAGCTCCCCAGCGGACACTGAAGCTTTCTTT.

The chain carries TRBV7-8 and TRBJ2-1; 9 bases are a match to TRBD2. The CDR3 covers 16 residues. V shed 2 bases, J shed 0 bases, and the junction held 2 bases outside the gene matches. Germline V gives CDR1 SGHVS, CDR2 FQNEAQ. This chain's CDR3 is CASSLQRGASYNEQFF. The CDR3 DNA reads TGTGCCAGCAGCTTACAGCGGGGGGCCTCCTACAATGAGCAGTTCTTC. Variable domain in full (rest from reference TRBV7-8 and TRBJ2-1): GAGVSQSPRYKVAKRGQDVALRCDPISGHVSLFWYQQALGQGPEFLTYFQNEAQLDKSGLPSDRFFAERPEGSVSTLKIQRTQQEDSAVYLCASSLQRGASYNEQFFGPGTRLTVL.

The gene calls are TRBV11-1 and TRBJ2-1; TRBD2 matches at 10 bases. V gave up 5 bases and J gave up 1 base; unmatched junction bases: 5. The length of the CDR3 is 16 residues. Germline CDR1 SGHAT, CDR2 FQDESV (reference sequence). The CDR3 reads CASSRWTSGSYNEQFF. The CDR3 coding sequence is TGTGCCAGCAGCCGCTGGACTAGCGGTTCCTACAATGAGCAGTTCTTC.

The V call is TRBV12-2, the J call TRBJ1-6; the tabulated D call, TRBD1, remains unverified against the DNA. TRBV12-2 is a pseudogene locus. This CDR3 comprises 22 residues. The CDR3 protein is CASRLYTRLEVCLSGDNSPLHF. The CDR3, as DNA: TGTGCAAGTCGCCTTTACACTAGACTTGAGGTTTGCTTGTCAGGGGATAATTCACCCCTCCACTTT.

This clone came up once. The chain couples TRBV5-4 to TRBJ2-5; TRBD1 is a possible D gene (6 bases). V was cut by 4 bases and J by 2 bases, with 12 bases left in between. Germline V gene sequence: CDR1 SGHNT, CDR2 YYREEE (reference sequence). The CDR3 sequence is 14 residues long. Here the CDR3 DNA reads TGTGCCAGCAGCCACAGGACAGCGCAAGAGACCCAGTACTTC. It codes for CASSHRTAQETQYF.

The V gene is TRBV28, the J gene TRBJ1-1; a possible D gene is TRBD1 (6 bases). Looked up from germline, CDR1 is MDHEN and CDR2 is SYDVKM. The CDR3 extends over 14 amino acids. V was cut by 10 bases and J by 0 bases, with 15 bases left in between. The DNA for the CDR3 is TGTGCCACCGATCCTACAGGGATGAACACTGAAGCTTTCTTT. It encodes CATDPTGMNTEAFF. Full variable domain (outside the CDR3, taken from reference TRBV28 and TRBJ1-1): DVKVTQSSRYLVKRTGEKVFLECVQDMDHENMFWYRQDPGLGLRLIYFSYDVKMKEKGDIPEGYSVSREKKERFSLILESASTNQTSMYLCATDPTGMNTEAFFGQGTRLTVV.

The chain combines TRBV5-4 with TRBJ2-7, with D hard to call. This CDR3 region has 12 residues. With 4 bases removed from V and 3 bases from J, the gap between germline ends came to 8 bases. The germline CDR1 and CDR2 sequences are SGHNT and YYREEE (reference sequence). In nucleotides, the CDR3 is TGTGCCAGCAGCATAAACGGCTACGAGCAGTACTTC. It codes for CASSINGYEQYF.